This TCR beta chain was captured in a study of CD8+CD57+ T cells in acquired aplastic anemia (dated by TCRdb to 2016 to 2019). Describing the broader study: On average, sorted CD4+ and CD8+ cells yielded around 3.5 ug of extracted DNA, with a range of about 0.18 to 30 ug. A CD8+CD57+ expansion meant a frequency higher than the mean frequency seen in healthy subjects.

TCR beta VDJ combination and CDR3 sequence profiling used genomic DNA as the template. An Illumina HiSeq 2000 was the platform used for TCR repertoire sequencing. The study's processing was this. Repertoires were assessed using TRBV/TRBJ rearrangement plots, CDR3 size and DJ length profiles, and Simpson's diversity index. The most abundant DNA sequence in the deep sequencing data was defined as the immunodominant clone. CDR3 amino acid sequences were checked for sharing across subjects and were also compared against the VDJdb database and published repertoires. The raw public data were reprocessed by TCRdb itself: fastp quality trimming at Q25, MiXCR clonotype calling, in-frame beta chains only. Duplicate CDR3 protein sequences are folded into a single record with the most common DNA and genes. These V and J calls rely on TCRdb rather than the paper's analysis. The table for this sample lists 400,000 to 600,000 distinct CDR3 sequences; around 32% of them were counted only once. The leading ten clones occupy less than 0.85% of the sample.

Overall results and qualifications from the work: CD8+ Simpson's diversity did not differ significantly between patients and healthy controls (P=0.060). Although 25 to 30 CD8+ CDR3 sequences were shared by patients and controls, these sequences appeared highly expressed in patients and within the immunodominant clones of patients.

Flow cytometry had shown CD8+CD57+ cell expansion in the patients selected for sequencing. All patients had severe acquired aplastic anemia diagnosed by International Study of Aplastic Anemia and Agranulocytosis and Camitta criteria. No therapy had been received by the patients at the time of blood sampling. TCR repertoires of sorted CD4+ and CD8+ blood T cells from severe aplastic anemia patients and healthy subjects were deep-sequenced in the study. Patients were enrolled under clinicaltrials.gov protocols 00001620, 01623167, 00001397, 00071045, 00081523 and 00961064 in the USA. Ficoll-Paque density gradient centrifugation was used to isolate peripheral blood mononuclear cells. Before DNA was extracted, CD4+ and CD8+ T cells were sorted using either FACS or magnetic beads. The germline V gene specifies SGHTA as CDR1 and FQGNSA as CDR2. The CDR3 holds 16 amino acids from the cysteine to the phenylalanine. This entry keeps only the CDR3 DNA: 48 bases, framed from base 1. V is pruned by 4 bases and J by 12 bases, leaving 15 bases of the junction without a gene match.

This clonotype has at least ten counts. What this receptor recognizes is not known. The input lacks base qualities; no much larger clone sits a single base away. The sample consisted of sorted CD4+, CD8+, or CD8+CD57+ T cells (not recorded which) from PBMCs. The TCR sequence derives from a human donor with aplastic anemia. This chain joins TRBV7-2 to TRBJ1-6; TRBD1 matches 7 bases in the middle. The CDR3 protein sequence reads: CASSSEPGQRGKPLHF. The DNA is as follows: TGTGCCAGCAGCTCCGAACCGGGACAGCGGGGAAAACCCCTCCACTTT. The reference TRBV7-2 and TRBJ1-6 proteins fill in what lies around the CDR3, so the full variable domain reads GAGVSQSPSNKVTEKGKDVELRCDPISGHTALYWYRQSLGQGLEFLIYFQGNSAPDKSGLPSDRFSAERTGGSVSTLTIQRTQQEDSAVYLCASSSEPGQRGKPLHFGNGTRLTVT.